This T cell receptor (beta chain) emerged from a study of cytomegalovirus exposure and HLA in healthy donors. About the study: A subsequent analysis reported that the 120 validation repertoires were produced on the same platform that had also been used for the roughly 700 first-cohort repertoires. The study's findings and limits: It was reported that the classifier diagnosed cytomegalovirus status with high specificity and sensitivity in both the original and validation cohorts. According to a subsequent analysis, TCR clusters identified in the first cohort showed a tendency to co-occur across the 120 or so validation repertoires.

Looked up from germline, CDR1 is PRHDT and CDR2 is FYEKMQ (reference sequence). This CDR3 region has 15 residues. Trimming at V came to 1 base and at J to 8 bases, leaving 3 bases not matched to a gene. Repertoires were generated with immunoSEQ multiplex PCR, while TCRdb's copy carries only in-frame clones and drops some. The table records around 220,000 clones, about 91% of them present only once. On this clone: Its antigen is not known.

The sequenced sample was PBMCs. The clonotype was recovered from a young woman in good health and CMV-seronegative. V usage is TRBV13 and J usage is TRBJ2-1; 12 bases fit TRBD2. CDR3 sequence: CASSLVLAGGDEQFF. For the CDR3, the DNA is TGTGCCAGCAGCTTAGTACTAGCGGGGGGCGATGAGCAGTTCTTC.